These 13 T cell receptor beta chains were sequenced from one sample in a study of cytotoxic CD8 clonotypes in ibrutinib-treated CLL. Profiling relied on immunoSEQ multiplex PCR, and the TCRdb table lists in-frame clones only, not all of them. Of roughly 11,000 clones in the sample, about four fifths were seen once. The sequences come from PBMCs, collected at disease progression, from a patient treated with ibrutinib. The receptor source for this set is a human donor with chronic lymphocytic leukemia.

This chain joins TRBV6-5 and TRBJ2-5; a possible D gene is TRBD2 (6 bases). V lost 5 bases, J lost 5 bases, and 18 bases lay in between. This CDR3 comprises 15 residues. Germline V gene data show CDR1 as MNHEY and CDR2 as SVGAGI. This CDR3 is CASSRDGGSGETQYF. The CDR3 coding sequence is TGTGCCAGCAGTCGGGATGGGGGGAGTGGGGAGACCCAGTACTTC.

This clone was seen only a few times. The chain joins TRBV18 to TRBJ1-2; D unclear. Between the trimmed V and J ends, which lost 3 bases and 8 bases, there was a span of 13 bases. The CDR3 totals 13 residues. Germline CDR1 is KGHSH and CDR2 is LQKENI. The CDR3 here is CASSPSDDVGYTF. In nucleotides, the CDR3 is TGTGCCAGCTCACCTAGTGATGACGTCGGCTACACCTTC.

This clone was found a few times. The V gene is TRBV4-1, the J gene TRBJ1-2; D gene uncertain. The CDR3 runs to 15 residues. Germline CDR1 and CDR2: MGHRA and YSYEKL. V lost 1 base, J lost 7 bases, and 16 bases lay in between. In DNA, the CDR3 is TGCGCCAGCAGCCAAGTAGGTGGCGGCCGACGTGGCTACACCTTC. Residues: CASSQVGGGRRGYTF.

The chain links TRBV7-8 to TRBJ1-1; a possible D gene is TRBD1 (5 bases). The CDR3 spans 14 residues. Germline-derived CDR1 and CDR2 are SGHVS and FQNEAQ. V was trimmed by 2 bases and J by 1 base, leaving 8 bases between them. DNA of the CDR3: TGTGCCAGCAGCTTATACGGGACGAACACTGAAGCTTTCTTT. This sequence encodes CASSLYGTNTEAFF.

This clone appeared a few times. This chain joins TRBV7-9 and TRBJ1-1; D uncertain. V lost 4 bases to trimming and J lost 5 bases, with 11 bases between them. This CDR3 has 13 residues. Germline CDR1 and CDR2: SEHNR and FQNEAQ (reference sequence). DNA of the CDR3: TGTGCCAGCAGCTCTCTGTCGGTTACTGAAGCTTTCTTT. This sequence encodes CASSSLSVTEAFF.

CDR3 amino acids: CASSLGQGMEPQHF. In DNA, the CDR3 is TGCGCCAGCAGCTTGGGACAGGGGATGGAGCCCCAGCATTTT. The chain couples TRBV5-1 to TRBJ1-5; 8 bases map to TRBD1. Germline values: CDR1 SGHRS, CDR2 YFSETQ. The J segment lost 8 bases and the V segment lost 0 bases, leaving 4 bases of the junction unmatched. This CDR3 comprises 14 residues.

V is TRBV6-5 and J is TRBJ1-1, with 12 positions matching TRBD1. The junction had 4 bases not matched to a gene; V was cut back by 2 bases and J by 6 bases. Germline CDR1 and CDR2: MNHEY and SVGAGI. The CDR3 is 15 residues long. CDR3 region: CASSYGGQGAPEAFF. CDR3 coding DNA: TGTGCCAGCAGTTACGGGGGACAGGGGGCCCCTGAAGCTTTCTTT.

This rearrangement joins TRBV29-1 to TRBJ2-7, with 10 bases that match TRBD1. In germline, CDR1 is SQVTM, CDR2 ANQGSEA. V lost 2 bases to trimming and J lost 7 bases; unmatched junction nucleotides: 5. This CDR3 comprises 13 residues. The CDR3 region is CSVERQGALEQYF. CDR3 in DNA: TGCAGCGTTGAAAGACAGGGGGCTTTGGAGCAGTACTTC.

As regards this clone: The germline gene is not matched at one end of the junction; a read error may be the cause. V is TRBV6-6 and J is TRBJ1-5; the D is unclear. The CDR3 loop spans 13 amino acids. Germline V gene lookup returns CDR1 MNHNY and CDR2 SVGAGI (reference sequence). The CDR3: CASTVLENQPQHF. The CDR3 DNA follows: TGTGCAAGCACGGTTCTAGAAAATCAGCCCCAGCATTTT.

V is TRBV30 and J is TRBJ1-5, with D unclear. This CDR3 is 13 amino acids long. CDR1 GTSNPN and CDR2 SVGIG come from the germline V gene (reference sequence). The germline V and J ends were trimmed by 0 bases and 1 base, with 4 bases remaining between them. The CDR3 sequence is CAWSVESNQPQHF. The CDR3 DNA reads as TGTGCCTGGAGTGTCGAAAGCAATCAGCCCCAGCATTTT.

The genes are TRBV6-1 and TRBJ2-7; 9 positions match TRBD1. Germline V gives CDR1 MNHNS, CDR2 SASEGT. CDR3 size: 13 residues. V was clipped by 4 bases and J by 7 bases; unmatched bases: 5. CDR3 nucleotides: TGTGCCAGCAGTGGGGACAGGGTGAGGGAGCAGTACTTC. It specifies CASSGDRVREQYF.

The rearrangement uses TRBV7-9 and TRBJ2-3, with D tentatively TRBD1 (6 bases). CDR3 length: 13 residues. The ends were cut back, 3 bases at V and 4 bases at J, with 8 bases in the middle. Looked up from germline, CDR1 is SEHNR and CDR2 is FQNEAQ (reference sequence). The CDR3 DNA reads TGTGCCAGCAGCTTGGGGGCGCCAGATACGCAGTATTTT. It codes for CASSLGAPDTQYF. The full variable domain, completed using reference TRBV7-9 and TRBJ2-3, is DTGVSQNPRHKITKRGQNVTFRCDPISEHNRLYWYRQTLGQGPEFLTYFQNEAQLEKSRLLSDRFSAERPKGSFSTLEIQRTEQGDSAMYLCASSLGAPDTQYFGPGTRLTVL.

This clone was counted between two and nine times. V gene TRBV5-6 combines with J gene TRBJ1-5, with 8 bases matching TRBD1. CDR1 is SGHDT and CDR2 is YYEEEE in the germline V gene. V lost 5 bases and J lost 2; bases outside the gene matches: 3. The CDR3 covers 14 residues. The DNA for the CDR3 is TGTGCCAGCAGGCGGGGACAGGGCAATCAGCCCCAGCATTTT. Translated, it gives CASRRGQGNQPQHF.